One and the same sample provided the 4 T cell receptor beta chains below, sequenced in a study of T cell repertoires in cytomegalovirus infection. Antigen specificity for these receptors is unknown. Using its own MiXCR run on the reads, TCRdb lists one record per CDR3 protein. The repertoire holds approximately 56,000 distinct CDR3 sequences, with around 19% as singletons. This specimen consisted of CD8+ T cells from cultured PBMCs, obtained from culture after CMV antigen stimulation. All receptors derive from a human donor in good health (CMV status not recorded). Some clones in this sample may be carry-over from other donors' samples.

This clonotype was picked up one time. The chain joins TRBV11-2 to TRBJ2-5, with D possibly matching TRBD2 (7 bases). CDR1 and CDR2 (germline): SGHAT, FQNNGV. The CDR3 length is 18 residues. The V end was cut by 0 bases, the J end by 5 bases, with 22 bases between. The CDR3 bases are TGTGCCAGCAGCTTAGATCTGGCGCGGGGGCCGCCGGGGGAGACCCAGTACTTC. It is translated as CASSLDLARGPPGETQYF.

This clonotype was found a few times. The V gene is TRBV27, the J gene TRBJ2-1; 13 bases are shared with TRBD2. With V trimmed by 3 bases and J by 9 bases, 5 bases remained unmatched. Germline V lookup: CDR1 MNHEY, CDR2 SMNVEV (reference sequence). This CDR3 region has 15 residues. In DNA form, the CDR3 reads TGTGCCAGCAGTTTGACTAGCGGGGGGTTGACTGAGCAGTTCTTC. Protein: CASSLTSGGLTEQFF.

The CDR3 region is CASSLGGRDNSPLHF. CDR3 DNA sequence: TGTGCCAGCAGCTTGGGCGGCAGAGATAATTCACCCCTCCACTTT. The chain couples TRBV7-9 to TRBJ1-6; the D is unclear. This CDR3 has 15 amino acids. Germline V lookup: CDR1 SEHNR, CDR2 FQNEAQ (reference sequence). V lost 3 bases, J lost 5 bases, and 11 bases lay in between.

The chain has TRBV6-8 and TRBJ2-1; 11 bases are shared with TRBD1. Germline lookup yields CDR1 MNHGY and CDR2 SAAAGT. The CDR3 is 16 amino acids. V lost 0 bases to trimming and J lost 4 bases; unmatched junction nucleotides: 2. CDR3 amino acids: CASSYSDRGLYNEQFF. CDR3 nucleotide sequence: TGTGCCAGCAGTTACTCGGACAGGGGGCTGTACAATGAGCAGTTCTTC.